In its sample, the clone carrying this T cell receptor (beta chain) was seen many times. These data originate in a study of patients and donors after allogeneic stem cell transplantation. The CDR3 is made up of 16 amino acids. V dropped 0 bases and J dropped 10; count of bases not matched to a gene: 5. Per the germline V gene, CDR1 is SGDLS and CDR2 is YYNGEE. TCRdb re-called the RT-PCR reads through MiXCR, storing one row per CDR3 protein. The repertoire consists of approximately 200,000 distinct CDR3 sequences, with about 14% occurring once and the leading ten covering more than 9%. The chain links TRBV9 to TRBJ1-6, with 12 bases identical to TRBD1. The sequence came from a human donor who was either an allogeneic HSCT recipient or a stem cell or donor lymphocyte infusion donor (not recorded which). It is not recorded whose cells these are; they may come from a transplant donor. What was sequenced was blood, either unsorted or a sorted T cell fraction (not recorded which). The CDR3 here is CASSVEGTGGNSPLHF. As DNA, the CDR3 is TGTGCCAGCAGCGTAGAAGGGACAGGGGGCAACTCACCCCTCCACTTT.